This entry concerns a single TCR beta chain. Its target is not known. This sample was taken from a study of cytomegalovirus exposure and HLA in healthy donors. Whole-study findings and limits: The study reported that TCR beta sequences accurately predicted HLA-A and HLA-B alleles in most subjects. Sequencing artifact likely explains a cluster of highly shared sequence variants. Roughly even sequencing depth across donors was the assumption behind the presence/absence analyses.

Trimming pared 5 bases from V and 5 bases from J, leaving 21 bases between. The V gene's germline CDR1 is SGHVS and CDR2 FQNEAQ. The CDR3 extends over 16 amino acids. Researchers ran the PCR with 60 Vbeta and 13 Jbeta primers. The table came from immunoSEQ multiplex PCR; TCRdb's copy has only in-frame clones and leaves some out. This sample has around 130,000 clones, with around 82% found just once. V is TRBV7-8 and J is TRBJ2-5; a possible D gene is TRBD2 (6 bases). Sequencing was carried out using PBMCs. This receptor was taken from a man aged 45-65 years in good health and CMV-seronegative. The CDR3: CASSPGGGMVRETQYF. As DNA, the CDR3 is TGTGCCAGCAGCCCCGGCGGAGGGATGGTACGTGAGACCCAGTACTTC.